This T cell receptor (beta chain) was recovered during a study of blood T cell repertoires in COVID-19. Study summary: Samples taken during acute and convalescent COVID-19 were collected in the United States, Italy and Spain. T cells, B-cell-depleted T cells, or PBMCs supplied cDNA or gDNA.

In the study's own analysis: Amplified reference gene primers provided the basis for estimating nucleated cell counts. Some clones are missing from TCRdb's copy, which holds only in-frame ones; the method was immunoSEQ multiplex PCR. Clone size and V and J calls were adopted from that table, with D and trimming inferred from the DNA. The data hold more than 150,000 clones, with around 84% observed a single time. Per germline, CDR1 SGHTA and CDR2 FQGTGA. V was shortened by 2 bases and J by 3 bases, with 11 bases between the two germline ends. CDR3 length: 14 amino acids. V usage is TRBV7-3 and J usage is TRBJ2-7; D perhaps matches TRBD2 (6 bases). The TCR originated in a man aged 45-65 years with active or convalescent COVID-19. Input material: peripheral blood. CDR3 loop: CASSLVGGLYEQYF. The CDR3 DNA is TGTGCCAGCAGCTTAGTCGGAGGGCTCTACGAGCAGTACTTC.